This TCR beta chain originates from a study of shared clonotypes between healthy human individuals. Study outcomes and limitations: The naive CD4 repertoires of four donors were compared, and approximately 5.3% of clonotypes were shared. Larger richness was generally estimated for naive than memory subsets.

When replicate PCRs were run on sorted subsets, they used 200 to 250 ng DNA, some 29,000 T cell genomes. Repertoires were generated with immunoSEQ multiplex PCR, while TCRdb's copy carries only in-frame clones and drops some. This table has roughly 680,000 clones, approximately 72% appearing once. Worth noting for this clone: Its target is not known.

This CDR3 has 15 amino acids. V dropped 4 bases and J dropped 7 bases, with 17 bases sitting between them. Germline CDR1 reads SGHAT; CDR2 reads FQNNGV. All the donors were Caucasian adults who lived in Nashville, Tennessee. The TCR was taken from a woman younger than 45 in good health. This rearrangement joins TRBV11-2 to TRBJ1-5; weak D call: TRBD1 (5 bases). The sequencing input was memory CD4+ T cells sorted from blood. As for subset: CD45RA-negative fraction. CDR3 loop: CASSSDYMGEQPQHF. Here the CDR3 DNA reads TGTGCCAGCAGCTCAGATTATATGGGGGAACAGCCCCAGCATTTT.